This T cell receptor beta chain originates from a study of regulatory T cells in long-lasting Graves disease. Study-wide results and limits: Favored gene segments in persistent disease were TRBV28, TRBJ1-2 and TRBJ2-5.

HTBI primers from iRepertoire and Arm-PCR of CDR3 regions yielded the TCR beta libraries. In the source study's methods: Samples revealed 50 to 75 TRBV and around 13 TRBJ segments. One entry per CDR3 protein, called by TCRdb with MiXCR from the multiplex PCR reads. The V and J calls and clone size are TCRdb's, not the authors'. In the table there are around 250,000 distinct CDR3 sequences, 15% to 20% of which are singletons. The germline V gene has CDR1 KGHSH and CDR2 LQKENI. The V and J ends lost 8 bases and 2 bases respectively, with 12 bases between them. The CDR3 is 14 residues long. Time point indicated: newly diagnosed GD, antithyroid drugs for less than 3 months. The TCR library was made from RNA that had been extracted from PBMCs in TRIzol. This clonotype was seen many times. Its antigen is not known.

Material: peripheral blood mononuclear cells (PBMCs), obtained at new diagnosis, from a patient treated with antithyroid drugs. The chain is built from TRBV18 and TRBJ1-4; D is ambiguous. This TCR came from a female donor with Graves disease. The CDR3 loop reads CASSPGSTNEKLFF. The CDR3 DNA reads as TGTGCCAGCAGCCCGGGGTCGACTAATGAAAAACTGTTTTTT. Full variable domain (remainder filled in from reference TRBV18 and TRBJ1-4): NAGVMQNPRHLVRRRGQEARLRCSPMKGHSHVYWYRQLPEEGLKFMVYLQKENIIDESGMPKERFSAEFPKEGPSILRIQQVVRGDSAAYFCASSPGSTNEKLFFGSGTQLSVL.